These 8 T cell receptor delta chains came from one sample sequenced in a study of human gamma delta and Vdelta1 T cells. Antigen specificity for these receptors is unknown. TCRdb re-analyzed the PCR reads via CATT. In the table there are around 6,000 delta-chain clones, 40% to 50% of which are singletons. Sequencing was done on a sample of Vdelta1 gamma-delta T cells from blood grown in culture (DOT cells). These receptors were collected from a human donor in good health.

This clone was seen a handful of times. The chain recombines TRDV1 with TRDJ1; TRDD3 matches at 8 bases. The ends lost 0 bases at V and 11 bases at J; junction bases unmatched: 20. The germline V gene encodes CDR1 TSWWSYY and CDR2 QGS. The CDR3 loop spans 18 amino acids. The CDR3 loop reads CALGELSPPLLGGHSLIF. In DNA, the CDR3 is TGTGCTCTTGGGGAACTGTCACCACCCCTACTGGGGGGCCACAGTCTCATCTTT.

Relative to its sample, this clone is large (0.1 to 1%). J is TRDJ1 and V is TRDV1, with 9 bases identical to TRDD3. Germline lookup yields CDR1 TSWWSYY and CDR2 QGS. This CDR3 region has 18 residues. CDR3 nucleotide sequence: TGTGCCCTTAATATATATCCCAACTGGGGGACTTACACCGATAAACTCATCTTT. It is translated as CALNIYPNWGTYTDKLIF.

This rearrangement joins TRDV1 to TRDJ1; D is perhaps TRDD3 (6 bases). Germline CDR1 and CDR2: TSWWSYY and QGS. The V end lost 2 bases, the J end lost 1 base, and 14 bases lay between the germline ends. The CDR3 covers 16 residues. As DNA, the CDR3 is TGTGCTCTTGGGGAAGGGGGAGGGGGGTCCACCGATAAACTCATCTTT. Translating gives CALGEGGGGSTDKLIF.

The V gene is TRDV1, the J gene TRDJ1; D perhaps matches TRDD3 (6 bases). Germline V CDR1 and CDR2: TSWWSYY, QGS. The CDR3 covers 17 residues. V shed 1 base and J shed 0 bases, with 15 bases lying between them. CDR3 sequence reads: CALGERPARGYTDKLIF. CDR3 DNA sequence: TGTGCTCTTGGGGAACGGCCCGCCCGGGGATACACCGATAAACTCATCTTT.

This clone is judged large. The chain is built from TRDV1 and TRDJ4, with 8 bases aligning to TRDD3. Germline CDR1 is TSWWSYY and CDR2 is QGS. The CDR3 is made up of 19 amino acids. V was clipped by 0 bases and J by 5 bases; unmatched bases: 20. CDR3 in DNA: TGTGCTCTTGGGGAACTATCCCCCTCCTTACCGGTACTGGGGGGGCCCCTGATCTTT. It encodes CALGELSPSLPVLGGPLIF.

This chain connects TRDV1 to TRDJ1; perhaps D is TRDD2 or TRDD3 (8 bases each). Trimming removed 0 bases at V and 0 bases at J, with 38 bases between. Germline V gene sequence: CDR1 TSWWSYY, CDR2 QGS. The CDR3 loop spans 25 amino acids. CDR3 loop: CALGELVFLQVGFIRGIEYTDKLIF. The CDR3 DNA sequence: TGTGCTCTTGGGGAACTGGTCTTCCTACAGGTTGGGTTCATTCGGGGGATAGAGTACACCGATAAACTCATCTTT.

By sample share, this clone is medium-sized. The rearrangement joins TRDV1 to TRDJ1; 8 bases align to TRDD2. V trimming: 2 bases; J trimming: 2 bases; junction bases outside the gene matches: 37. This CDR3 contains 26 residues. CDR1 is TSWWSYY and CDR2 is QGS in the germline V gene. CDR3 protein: CALGEGYFLPTSSEFSIYGGTDKLIF. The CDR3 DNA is TGTGCTCTTGGGGAAGGGTACTTCCTACCAACCTCCTCCGAGTTCTCTATCTACGGCGGGACCGATAAACTCATCTTT.

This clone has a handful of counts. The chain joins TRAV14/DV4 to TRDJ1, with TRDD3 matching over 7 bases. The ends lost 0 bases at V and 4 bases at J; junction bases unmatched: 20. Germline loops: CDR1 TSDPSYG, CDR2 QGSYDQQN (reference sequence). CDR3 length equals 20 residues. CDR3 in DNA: TGTGCAATGAGAGAGGGTTTTGGCTATCGGCCCCAACTGGGGCTCGATAAACTCATCTTT. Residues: CAMREGFGYRPQLGLDKLIF.